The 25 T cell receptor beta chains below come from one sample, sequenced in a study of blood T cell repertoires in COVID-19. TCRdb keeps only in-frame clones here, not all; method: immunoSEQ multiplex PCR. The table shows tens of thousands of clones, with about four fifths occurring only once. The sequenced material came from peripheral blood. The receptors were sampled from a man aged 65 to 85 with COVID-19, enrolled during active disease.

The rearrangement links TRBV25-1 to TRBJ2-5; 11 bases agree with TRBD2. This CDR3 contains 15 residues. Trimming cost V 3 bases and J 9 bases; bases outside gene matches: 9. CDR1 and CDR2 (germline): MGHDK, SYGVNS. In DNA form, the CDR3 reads TGTGCCAGCAGTGAGCCTGGAGTACTAGCGGGGGCCCAGTACTTC. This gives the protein CASSEPGVLAGAQYF.

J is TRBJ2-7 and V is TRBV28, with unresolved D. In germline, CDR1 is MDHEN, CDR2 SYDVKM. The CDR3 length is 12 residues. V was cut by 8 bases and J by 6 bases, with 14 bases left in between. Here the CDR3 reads CASSSRPLEQYF. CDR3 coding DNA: TGTGCCAGCTCGTCTAGACCCCTCGAGCAGTACTTC.

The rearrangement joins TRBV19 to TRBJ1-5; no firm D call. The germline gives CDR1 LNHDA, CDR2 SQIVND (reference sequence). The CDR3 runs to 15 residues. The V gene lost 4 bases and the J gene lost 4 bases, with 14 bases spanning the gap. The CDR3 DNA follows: TGTGCCAGTAGTACGGGTCTAGGAAGGAATCAGCCCCAGCATTTT. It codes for CASSTGLGRNQPQHF.

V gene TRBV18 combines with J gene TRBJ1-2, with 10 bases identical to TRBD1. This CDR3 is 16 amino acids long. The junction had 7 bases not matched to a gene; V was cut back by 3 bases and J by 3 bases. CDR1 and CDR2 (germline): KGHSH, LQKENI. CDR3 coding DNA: TGTGCCAGCTCACCGACAACGACAGGGGGCTACTATGGCTACACCTTC. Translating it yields CASSPTTTGGYYGYTF.

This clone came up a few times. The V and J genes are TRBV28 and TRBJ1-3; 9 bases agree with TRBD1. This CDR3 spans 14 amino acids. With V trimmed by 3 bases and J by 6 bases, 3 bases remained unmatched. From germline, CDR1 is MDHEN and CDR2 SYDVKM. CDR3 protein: CASSLGQGTNTIYF. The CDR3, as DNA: TGTGCCAGCAGTTTGGGACAGGGAACAAACACCATATATTTT. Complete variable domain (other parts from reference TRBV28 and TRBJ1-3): DVKVTQSSRYLVKRTGEKVFLECVQDMDHENMFWYRQDPGLGLRLIYFSYDVKMKEKGDIPEGYSVSREKKERFSLILESASTNQTSMYLCASSLGQGTNTIYFGEGSWLTVV.

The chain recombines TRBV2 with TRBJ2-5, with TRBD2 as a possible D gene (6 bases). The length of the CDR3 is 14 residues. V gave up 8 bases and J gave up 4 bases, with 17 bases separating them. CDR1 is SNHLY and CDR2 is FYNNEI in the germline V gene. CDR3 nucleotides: TGTGCCAGCGAACCGGGGGTGAAGCGAGAGACCCAGTACTTC. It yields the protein CASEPGVKRETQYF.

The CDR3 is CASSRQGAYEQYF. In DNA form, the CDR3 reads TGTGCCAGCAGCAGACAGGGGGCCTACGAGCAGTACTTC. The genes are TRBV3-1 (or the pseudogene TRBV3-2) and TRBJ2-7; TRBD1 matches at 9 bases. V lost 5 bases, J lost 2 bases, and 1 base stayed unmatched. The germline CDR1 and CDR2 sequences are LGHDT and YNNKEL (reference sequence). This CDR3 has 13 amino acids.

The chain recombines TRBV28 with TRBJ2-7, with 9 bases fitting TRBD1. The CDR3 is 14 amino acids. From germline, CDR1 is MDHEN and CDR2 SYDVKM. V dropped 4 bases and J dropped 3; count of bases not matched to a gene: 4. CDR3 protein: CASSSGQGRYEQYF. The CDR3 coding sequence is TGTGCCAGCAGTTCCGGACAGGGGCGCTACGAGCAGTACTTC.

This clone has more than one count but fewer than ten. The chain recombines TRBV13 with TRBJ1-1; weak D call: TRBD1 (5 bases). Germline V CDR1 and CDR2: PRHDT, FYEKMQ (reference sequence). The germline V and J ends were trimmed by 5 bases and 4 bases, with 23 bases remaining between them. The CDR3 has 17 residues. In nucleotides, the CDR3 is TGTGCCAGCAGCCTTAGATTCGTAGGGTTCGGGGGCACTGAAGCTTTCTTT. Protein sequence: CASSLRFVGFGGTEAFF. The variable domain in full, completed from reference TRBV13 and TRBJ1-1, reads AAGVIQSPRHLIKEKRETATLKCYPIPRHDTVYWYQQGPGQDPQFLISFYEKMQSDKGSIPDRFSAQQFSDYHSELNMSSLELGDSALYFCASSLRFVGFGGTEAFFGQGTRLTVV.

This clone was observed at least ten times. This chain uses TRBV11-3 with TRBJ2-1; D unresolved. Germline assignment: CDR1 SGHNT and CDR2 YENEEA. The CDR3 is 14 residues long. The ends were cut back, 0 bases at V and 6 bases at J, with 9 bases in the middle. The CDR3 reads CASSLDLTTNEQFF. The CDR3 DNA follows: TGTGCCAGCAGCTTAGATCTAACTACCAATGAGCAGTTCTTC.

Here the CDR3 DNA reads TGTGCCAGCAGCGAGGGGGTTCATTCACCCCTCCACTTT. The encoded protein is CASSEGVHSPLHF. This chain joins TRBV9 and TRBJ1-6, with D perhaps matching TRBD1 (6 bases). CDR3 length: 13 residues. The germline V and J ends were trimmed by 3 bases and 8 bases, with 9 bases remaining between them. Per the germline V gene, CDR1 is SGDLS and CDR2 is YYNGEE.

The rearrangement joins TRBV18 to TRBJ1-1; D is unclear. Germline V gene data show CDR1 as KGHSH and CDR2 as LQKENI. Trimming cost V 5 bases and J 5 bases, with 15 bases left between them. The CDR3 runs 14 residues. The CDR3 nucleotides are TGTGCCAGCTCAGAGGCGGGAGGCGGGACTGAAGCTTTCTTT. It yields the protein CASSEAGGGTEAFF.

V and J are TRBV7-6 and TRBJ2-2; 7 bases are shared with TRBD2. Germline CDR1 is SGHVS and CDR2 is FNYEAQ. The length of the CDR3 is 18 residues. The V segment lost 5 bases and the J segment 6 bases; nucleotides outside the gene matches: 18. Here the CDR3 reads CASSIEPTGLTSAGELFF. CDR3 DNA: TGTGCCAGCAGCATAGAGCCTACGGGACTAACCTCGGCCGGGGAGCTGTTTTTT. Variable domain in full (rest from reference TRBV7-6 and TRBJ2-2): GAGVSQSPRYKVTKRGQDVALRCDPISGHVSLYWYRQALGQGPEFLTYFNYEAQQDKSGLPNDRFSAERPEGSISTLTIQRTEQRDSAMYRCASSIEPTGLTSAGELFFGEGSRLTVL.

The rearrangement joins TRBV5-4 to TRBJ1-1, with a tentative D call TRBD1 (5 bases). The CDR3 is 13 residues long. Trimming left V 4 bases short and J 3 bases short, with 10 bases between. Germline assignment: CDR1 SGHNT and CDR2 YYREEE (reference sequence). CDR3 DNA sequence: TGTGCCAGCAGCCTGGACACCCACACTGAAGCTTTCTTT. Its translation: CASSLDTHTEAFF.

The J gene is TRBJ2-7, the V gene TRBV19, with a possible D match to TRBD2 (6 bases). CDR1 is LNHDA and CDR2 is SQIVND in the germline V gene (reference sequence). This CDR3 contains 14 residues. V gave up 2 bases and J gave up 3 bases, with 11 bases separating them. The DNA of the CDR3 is TGTGCCAGTAGTATAACGGGGGTGAACTACGAGCAGTACTTC. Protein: CASSITGVNYEQYF.

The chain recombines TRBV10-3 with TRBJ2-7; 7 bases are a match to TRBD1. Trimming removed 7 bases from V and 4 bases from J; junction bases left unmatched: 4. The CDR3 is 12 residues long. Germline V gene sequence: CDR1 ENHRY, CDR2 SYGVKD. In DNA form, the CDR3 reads TGTGCCATCAAGGGGACAGAGTACGAGCAGTACTTC. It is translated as CAIKGTEYEQYF.

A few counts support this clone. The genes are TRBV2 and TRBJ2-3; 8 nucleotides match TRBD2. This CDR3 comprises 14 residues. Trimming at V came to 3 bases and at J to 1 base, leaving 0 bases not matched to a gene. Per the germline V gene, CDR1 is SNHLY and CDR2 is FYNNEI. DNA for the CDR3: TGTGCCAGCAGTGAGCGGGGGGGCACAGATACGCAGTATTTT. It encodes CASSERGGTDTQYF.

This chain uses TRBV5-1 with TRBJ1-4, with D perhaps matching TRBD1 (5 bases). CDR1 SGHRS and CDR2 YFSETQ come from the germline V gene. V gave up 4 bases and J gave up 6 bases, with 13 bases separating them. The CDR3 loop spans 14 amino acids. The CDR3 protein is CASSPGGDYEKLFF. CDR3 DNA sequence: TGCGCCAGCAGCCCCGGAGGGGACTATGAAAAACTGTTTTTT.

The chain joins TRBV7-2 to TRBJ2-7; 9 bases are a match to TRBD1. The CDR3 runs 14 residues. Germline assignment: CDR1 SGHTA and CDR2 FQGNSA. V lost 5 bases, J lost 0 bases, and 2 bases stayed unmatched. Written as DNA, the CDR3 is TGTGCCAGCAGCACGACAGGGGGCTCCTACGAGCAGTACTTC. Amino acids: CASSTTGGSYEQYF.

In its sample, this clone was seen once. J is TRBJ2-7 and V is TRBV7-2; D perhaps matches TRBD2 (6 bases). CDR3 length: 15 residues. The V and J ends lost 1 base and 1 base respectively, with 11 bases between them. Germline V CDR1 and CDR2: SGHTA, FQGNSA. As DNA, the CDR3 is TGTGCCAGCAGCTTAGAGGTGGGAGGTTCCTACGAGCAGTACTTC. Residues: CASSLEVGGSYEQYF.

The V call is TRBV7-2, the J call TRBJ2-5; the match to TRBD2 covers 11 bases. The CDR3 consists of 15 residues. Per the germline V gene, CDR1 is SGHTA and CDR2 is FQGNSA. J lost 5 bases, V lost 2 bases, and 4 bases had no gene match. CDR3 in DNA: TGTGCCAGCAGCTTATCCCGGACTAGCGGGGAGACCCAGTACTTC. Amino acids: CASSLSRTSGETQYF.

The CDR3 sequence: CATSKEGQGATGELFF. The CDR3 bases are TGTGCCACCAGCAAGGAAGGACAGGGGGCCACCGGGGAGCTGTTTTTT. The J gene is TRBJ2-2, the V gene TRBV15; 11 positions agree with TRBD1. The V gene's germline CDR1 is LNHNV and CDR2 YYDKDF (reference sequence). This CDR3 region has 16 residues. J gave up 4 bases and V 4 bases, and 5 bases lay outside the gene matches.

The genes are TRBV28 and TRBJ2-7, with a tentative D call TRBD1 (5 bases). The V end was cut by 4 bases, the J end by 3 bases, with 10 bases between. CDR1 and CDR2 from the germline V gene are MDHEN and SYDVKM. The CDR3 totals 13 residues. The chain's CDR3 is CASSSSRDYEQYF. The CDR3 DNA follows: TGTGCCAGCAGTTCCAGCAGGGACTACGAGCAGTACTTC.

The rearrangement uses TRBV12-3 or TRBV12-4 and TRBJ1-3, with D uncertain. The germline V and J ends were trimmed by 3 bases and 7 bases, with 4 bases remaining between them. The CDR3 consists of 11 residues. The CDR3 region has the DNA TGTGCCAGCAGTTTGCAGAACACCATATATTTT. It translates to CASSLQNTIYF.

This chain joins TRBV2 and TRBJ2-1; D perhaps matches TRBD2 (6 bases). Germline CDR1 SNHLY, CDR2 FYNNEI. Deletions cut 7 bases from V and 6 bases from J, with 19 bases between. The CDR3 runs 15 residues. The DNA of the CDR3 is TGTGCCAGCACCGACCCCGGGGGAAGTCGCAATGAGCAGTTCTTC. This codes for CASTDPGGSRNEQFF.